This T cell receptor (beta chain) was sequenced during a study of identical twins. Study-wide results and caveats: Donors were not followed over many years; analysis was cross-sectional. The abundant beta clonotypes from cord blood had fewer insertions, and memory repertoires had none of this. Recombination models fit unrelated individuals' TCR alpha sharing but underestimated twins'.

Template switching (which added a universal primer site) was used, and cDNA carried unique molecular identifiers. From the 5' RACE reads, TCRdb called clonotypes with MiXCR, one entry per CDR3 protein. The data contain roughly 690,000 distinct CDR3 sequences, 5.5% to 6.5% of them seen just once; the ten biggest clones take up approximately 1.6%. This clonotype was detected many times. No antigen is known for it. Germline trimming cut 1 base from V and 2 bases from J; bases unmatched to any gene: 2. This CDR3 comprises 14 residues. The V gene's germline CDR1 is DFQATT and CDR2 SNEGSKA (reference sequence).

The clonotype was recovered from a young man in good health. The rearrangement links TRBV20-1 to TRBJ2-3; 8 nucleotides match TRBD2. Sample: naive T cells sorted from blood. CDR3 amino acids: CSARAGGPTDTQYF. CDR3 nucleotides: TGCAGTGCTAGAGCGGGAGGGCCCACAGATACGCAGTATTTT.